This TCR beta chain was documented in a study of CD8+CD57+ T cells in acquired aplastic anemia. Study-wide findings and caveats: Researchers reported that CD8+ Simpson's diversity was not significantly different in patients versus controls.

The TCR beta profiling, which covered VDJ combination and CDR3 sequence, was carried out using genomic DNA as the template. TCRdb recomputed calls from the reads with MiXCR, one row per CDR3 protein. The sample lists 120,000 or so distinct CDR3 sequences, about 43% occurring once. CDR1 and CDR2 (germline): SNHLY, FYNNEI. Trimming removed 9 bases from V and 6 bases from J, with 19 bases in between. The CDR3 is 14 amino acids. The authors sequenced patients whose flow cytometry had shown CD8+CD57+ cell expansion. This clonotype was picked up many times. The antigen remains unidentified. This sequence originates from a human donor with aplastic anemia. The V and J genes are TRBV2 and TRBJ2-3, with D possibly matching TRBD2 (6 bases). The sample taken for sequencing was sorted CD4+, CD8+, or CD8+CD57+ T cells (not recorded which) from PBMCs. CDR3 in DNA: TGTGCCAGTGGCGGGACTCGCCGTGTGGATACGCAGTATTTT. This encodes CASGGTRRVDTQYF.